This entry is about one TCR beta chain. This CDR3 has 13 amino acids. The V end lost 2 bases, the J end lost 6 bases, and 8 bases lay between the germline ends. The method was immunoSEQ multiplex PCR; TCRdb's version includes in-frame clones alone and lacks a portion of them. The sample has 130,000 to 150,000 clones, around 80% seen once. This entry comes from a study of blood T cell repertoires in COVID-19. Material for sequencing was peripheral blood. This TCR was recovered from a woman in her fifties or sixties with acute or convalescent COVID-19. The chain combines TRBV12-3 or TRBV12-4 with TRBJ2-1; D gene uncertain. The CDR3 coding sequence is TGTGCCAGCAGTTTATTAGCAACCAATGAGCAGTTCTTC. The encoded protein is CASSLLATNEQFF.